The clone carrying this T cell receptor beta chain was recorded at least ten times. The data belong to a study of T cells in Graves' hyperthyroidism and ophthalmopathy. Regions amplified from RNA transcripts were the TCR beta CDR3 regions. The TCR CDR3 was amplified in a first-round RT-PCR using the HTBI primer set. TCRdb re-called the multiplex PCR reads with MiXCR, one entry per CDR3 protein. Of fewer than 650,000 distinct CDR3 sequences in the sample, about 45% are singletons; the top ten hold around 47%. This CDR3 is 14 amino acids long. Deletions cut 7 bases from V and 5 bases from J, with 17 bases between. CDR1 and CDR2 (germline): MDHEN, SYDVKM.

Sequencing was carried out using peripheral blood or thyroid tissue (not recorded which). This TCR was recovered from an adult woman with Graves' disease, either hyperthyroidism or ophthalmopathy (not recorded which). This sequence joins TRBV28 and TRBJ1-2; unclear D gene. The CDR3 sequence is CASKITENGYGYTF. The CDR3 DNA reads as TGTGCCAGCAAGATTACCGAAAACGGGTATGGCTACACCTTC.